What follows is one T cell receptor beta chain and its context. Trimming took 0 bases from V and 4 from J, leaving 3 bases between them. Germline lookup yields CDR1 MGHRA and CDR2 YSYEKL. The CDR3 is 12 residues long. This specimen belongs to a study of blood T cell repertoires in COVID-19. Looking at the study overall: Sites in the United States, Italy and Spain provided acute and convalescent COVID-19 samples. PBMCs, B-cell-depleted T cells, or T cells were the source of the cDNA or gDNA that made up the material.

As processed by the authors: Reference gene primer amplification yielded estimated nucleated cell counts. TCRdb's table, derived via immunoSEQ multiplex PCR, lists solely in-frame clones and lacks some. The DNA gave D and trimming, while V, J and clone size come from that table. The data contain 140,000 to 150,000 clones, around 81% of them singletons. Sequencing was carried out using peripheral blood. The TCR sequence derives from a woman aged 40 to 55 with active or convalescent COVID-19. The V and J genes are TRBV4-1 and TRBJ2-5, with unresolved D. CDR3 in amino acids: CASSQDRETQYF. CDR3 coding DNA: TGCGCCAGCAGCCAAGATAGAGAGACCCAGTACTTC.